A single sample is the source of the 21 T cell receptor beta chains below, sequenced in a study of T cell responses to AZD1222 COVID-19 vaccine. Profiled with immunoSEQ multiplex PCR; TCRdb holds only in-frame clones, not every one. The repertoire consists of 100,000 to 150,000 clones, with around 83% occurring once and the leading ten covering about 4.3%. The source material was peripheral blood, sampled 28 days after the second AZD1222 dose. The source of these receptors is an adult who received the AZD1222 COVID-19 vaccine.

The J gene is TRBJ1-4, the V gene TRBV7-2; D not resolved. The ends were cut back, 5 bases at V and 7 bases at J, with 17 bases in the middle. Germline CDR1 reads SGHTA; CDR2 reads FQGNSA. This CDR3 has 15 amino acids. The CDR3 sequence is CASSPQYEGFEKLFF. CDR3 bases: TGTGCCAGCAGCCCTCAATACGAGGGATTTGAAAAACTGTTTTTT. The variable domain in full, with the rest retrieved from reference TRBV7-2 and TRBJ1-4, is GAGVSQSPSNKVTEKGKDVELRCDPISGHTALYWYRQSLGQGLEFLIYFQGNSAPDKSGLPSDRFSAERTGGSVSTLTIQRTQQEDSAVYLCASSPQYEGFEKLFFGSGTQLSVL.

The V and J genes are TRBV12-3 or TRBV12-4 and TRBJ1-4; weak D call: TRBD1 (5 bases). Trimming removed 2 bases from V and 8 bases from J, with 9 bases in between. This CDR3 is 13 amino acids long. As DNA, the CDR3 is TGTGCCAGCAGTTTAACAGGCGAAGAAAAACTGTTTTTT. As protein: CASSLTGEEKLFF.

This clone has only a few counts. The rearrangement uses TRBV23-1 and TRBJ2-1, with TRBD1 as a possible D gene (6 bases). TRBV23-1 carries the ORF label, with uncertain function. CDR3 length: 16 residues. V was clipped by 0 bases and J by 2 bases, with 11 bases between them. This CDR3 reads CASSQSPRGTYNEQFF. Here the CDR3 DNA reads TGCGCCAGCAGTCAATCCCCGAGGGGGACCTACAATGAGCAGTTCTTC.

The chain employs TRBV6-1 and TRBJ2-4; D is tentatively TRBD1 or TRBD2 (5 bases each). Per the germline V gene, CDR1 is MNHNS and CDR2 is SASEGT. CDR3 size: 19 residues. Trimming stripped 0 bases from V and 1 base from J, with 19 bases between. The CDR3 is CASSEARNPGEGAKNIQYF. The CDR3 coding sequence is TGTGCCAGCAGTGAAGCCCGTAATCCTGGAGAGGGGGCCAAAAACATTCAGTACTTC.

The V gene is TRBV7-2, the J gene TRBJ2-1; either TRBD1 or TRBD2 may fit D (5 bases each). The CDR3 consists of 14 residues. Deletions cut 5 bases from V and 5 bases from J, with 13 bases between. From germline, CDR1 is SGHTA and CDR2 FQGNSA. This chain's CDR3 is CASSEQGVNNEQFF. DNA of the CDR3: TGTGCCAGCAGCGAGCAGGGAGTGAACAATGAGCAGTTCTTC.

The chain recombines TRBV9 with TRBJ1-4, with 8 bases fitting TRBD1. The V and J ends lost 4 bases and 7 bases, in that order; junction bases with no gene match: 3. The CDR3 has 13 amino acids. Germline CDR1 is SGDLS and CDR2 is YYNGEE. The CDR3 coding sequence is TGTGCCAGCAGCACACAGGGGGGTGAAAAACTGTTTTTT. Translation gives CASSTQGGEKLFF.

V gene TRBV28 combines with J gene TRBJ1-1; D is undetermined. Germline V CDR1 and CDR2: MDHEN, SYDVKM. This CDR3 has 11 residues. V gave up 2 bases and J gave up 8 bases, with 6 bases separating them. The CDR3 protein is CASSLVGEAFF. The DNA for the CDR3 is TGTGCCAGCAGTTTAGTCGGGGAAGCTTTCTTT.

The chain carries TRBV6-5 and TRBJ1-5; TRBD1 might be the D (6 bases). Germline values: CDR1 MNHEY, CDR2 SVGAGI. This CDR3 region has 15 residues. The V end was cut by 6 bases, the J end by 3 bases, with 15 bases between. CDR3 nucleotides: TGTGCCAGCAGCCCCAAGGGGGGTACCAATCAGCCCCAGCATTTT. It translates to CASSPKGGTNQPQHF.

This chain joins TRBV7-9 and TRBJ2-1; the D is unclear. Germline CDR1 SEHNR, CDR2 FQNEAQ (reference sequence). The V end was cut by 1 base, the J end by 5 bases, with 9 bases between. The CDR3 totals 14 residues. The chain's CDR3 is CASSLGVGNNEQFF. For the CDR3, the DNA is TGTGCCAGCAGCTTAGGGGTCGGTAACAATGAGCAGTTCTTC. The whole variable domain, filled in from reference TRBV7-9 and TRBJ2-1, reads DTGVSQNPRHKITKRGQNVTFRCDPISEHNRLYWYRQTLGQGPEFLTYFQNEAQLEKSRLLSDRFSAERPKGSFSTLEIQRTEQGDSAMYLCASSLGVGNNEQFFGPGTRLTVL.

The chain employs TRBV5-1 and TRBJ1-1; 8 positions match TRBD1. With V trimmed by 4 bases and J by 5 bases, 16 bases remained unmatched. The CDR3 consists of 17 residues. The V gene's germline CDR1 is SGHRS and CDR2 YFSETQ. CDR3 coding DNA: TGCGCCAGCAGCCCCGGTTCGCAGGGGGCGCGGGTGACTGAAGCTTTCTTT. Encoded protein: CASSPGSQGARVTEAFF.

This chain joins TRBV19 and TRBJ2-3, with a tentative D call TRBD2 (8 bases). The germline V gene has CDR1 LNHDA and CDR2 SQIVND (reference sequence). CDR3 size: 16 residues. V lost 7 bases and J lost 3, with 20 bases in between. The CDR3 sequence: CASTRRGGGGTDTQYF. The CDR3 DNA is TGTGCCAGTACTCGTCGAGGGGGCGGGGGGACAGATACGCAGTATTTT.

The chain links TRBV5-1 to TRBJ1-1, with D perhaps matching TRBD1 (5 bases). The V gene lost 5 bases and the J gene lost 3 bases, with 11 bases spanning the gap. Germline V CDR1 and CDR2: SGHRS, YFSETQ. This CDR3 spans 13 amino acids. The CDR3 is CASRVREDTEAFF. The CDR3 DNA reads as TGCGCCAGCAGGGTCAGGGAGGACACTGAAGCTTTCTTT.

This clone was counted a single time. The chain combines TRBV5-6 with TRBJ2-7; the D gene could be TRBD1 or TRBD2 (5 bases each). This CDR3 contains 14 residues. Germline V CDR1 and CDR2: SGHDT, YYEEEE. Between the trimmed V and J ends, which lost 4 bases and 0 bases, there was a span of 11 bases. The CDR3 sequence is CASSPRGGSYEQYF. CDR3 bases: TGTGCCAGCAGCCCGAGGGGTGGCTCCTACGAGCAGTACTTC.

J is TRBJ2-7 and V is TRBV28; the D is unclear. V was clipped by 3 bases and J by 5 bases, with 14 bases between them. Germline V gene lookup returns CDR1 MDHEN and CDR2 SYDVKM. The CDR3 extends over 14 amino acids. This CDR3 reads CASSLFNRRDEQYF. DNA of the CDR3: TGTGCCAGCAGTTTGTTTAATCGTCGGGACGAGCAGTACTTC.

This clone has just one count. The chain is built from TRBV19 and TRBJ1-4; D perhaps matches TRBD1 (6 bases). V lost 3 bases and J 7 bases, leaving 15 bases between the germline ends. Germline CDR1 reads LNHDA; CDR2 reads SQIVND (reference sequence). CDR3 size: 15 residues. CDR3 sequence (DNA): TGTGCCAGTAGTATCCAACAGGGAGGAGGTGAAAAACTGTTTTTT. Its translation: CASSIQQGGGEKLFF.

This chain connects TRBV6-5 to TRBJ1-5; D may be TRBD1 (6 bases). This CDR3 is built from 15 residues. CDR1 is MNHEY, CDR2 SVGAGI, per germline. The V and J ends lost 0 bases and 6 bases respectively, with 12 bases between them. CDR3 nucleotide sequence: TGTGCCAGCAGTTACTCGACAGGTAGTGGTCAGCCCCAGCATTTT. Its protein is CASSYSTGSGQPQHF.

The chain carries TRBV7-2 and TRBJ1-6, with D unresolved. Trimming took 7 bases from V and 6 from J, leaving 16 bases between them. CDR3 length: 15 amino acids. Germline V CDR1 and CDR2: SGHTA, FQGNSA. The CDR3 region has the DNA TGTGCCAGCACCGAGACGGGGTTCGCTAATTCACCCCTCCACTTT. Amino acids: CASTETGFANSPLHF.

This chain links TRBV6-1 with TRBJ1-5, with D maybe TRBD1 (6 bases). Germline CDR1 reads MNHNS; CDR2 reads SASEGT. The length of the CDR3 is 17 residues. Trimming stripped 4 bases from V and 0 bases from J, with 16 bases between. CDR3 region: CASSGLDRQNSNQPQHF. CDR3 bases: TGTGCCAGCAGTGGCCTGGACAGACAAAATAGCAATCAGCCCCAGCATTTT.

The chain recombines TRBV7-6 with TRBJ2-7, with 9 nucleotides matching TRBD1. The CDR3 sequence is 15 residues long. V was clipped by 5 bases and J by 4 bases; unmatched bases: 9. Germline V gene data show CDR1 as SGHVS and CDR2 as FNYEAQ. The CDR3 spells CASSLRTGVEYEQYF. CDR3 nucleotide sequence: TGTGCCAGCAGCCTCCGGACAGGGGTAGAATACGAGCAGTACTTC.

V gene TRBV3-1 (or the pseudogene TRBV3-2) combines with J gene TRBJ1-3; 7 bases fit TRBD1. The CDR3 runs 15 residues. CDR1 and CDR2 (germline): LGHDT, YNNKEL (reference sequence). J was trimmed by 3 bases and V by 6 bases; bases with no gene match: 8. CDR3 protein: CASSPPQGGGNTIYF. The CDR3 region has the DNA TGTGCCAGCAGTCCTCCCCAGGGGGGTGGAAACACCATATATTTT.

V gene TRBV19 combines with J gene TRBJ1-3, with a weak D call TRBD1 (5 bases). This CDR3 contains 16 residues. The V gene lost 3 bases and the J gene lost 3 bases, with 15 bases spanning the gap. Germline V lookup: CDR1 LNHDA, CDR2 SQIVND (reference sequence). The CDR3: CASSIRDSGFGNTIYF. The CDR3 region has the DNA TGTGCCAGTAGTATCCGTGACAGCGGGTTTGGAAACACCATATATTTT.